This T cell receptor beta chain came from a study of T-cell reconstitution after alpha-beta-depleted transplantation in children. Study findings and constraints: Some patients showed high day-60 TCRbeta diversity, which derived from surviving recipient T cells and thymic progenitors.

Unique molecular identifiers were built into the TCRbeta library. TCRdb called the PCR reads again in MiXCR, with one record for every CDR3 protein. The table shows approximately 130,000 distinct CDR3 sequences, with about 9.9% occurring only once. From germline, CDR1 is SGHRS and CDR2 YFSETQ. The CDR3 sequence is 14 residues long. Trimming pared 7 bases from V and 1 base from J, leaving 13 bases between. This clonotype was found a few times. Its specificity is not known. The rearrangement links TRBV5-1 to TRBJ2-3; TRBD2 might be the D (6 bases). Specimen: PBMCs, mostly from graft donor cells, collected 180 days after TCRalphabeta/CD19-depleted stem cell transplant. The clonotype originates from a girl less than two years old who had a stem cell transplant for combined immunodeficiency, so the T cells may come from the graft donor. CDR3 sequence (DNA): TGCGCCAGCCGAAGGGGCGGGGGCACAGATACGCAGTATTTT. Protein sequence: CASRRGGGTDTQYF.